A selection of T cell receptor beta chains follows, all from one sample in a study of CD8 T cells in Susac syndrome. TCRdb reanalysed the immunoSEQ multiplex PCR reads using MiXCR and keeps one entry per CDR3 protein. The sample lists about 140,000 distinct CDR3 sequences; over 90% were seen once. Input material: CD4+ T cells from PBMCs. The origin of the receptors is a human donor with Susac syndrome. Each CDR3 is given without its conserved first and last residue. The D gene is left open where the match is weak.

-,TRBV24-1,TRBJ2-1,ATSDLQGSNEQF
-,TRBV18,TRBJ1-1,ASSPWDPRLNTEAF
-,TRBV27,TRBJ2-7,ASSPLGASSYEQY
-,TRBV2,TRBJ2-7,ASSPRTEPYYEQY
TRBD1,TRBV2,TRBJ2-4,ASSGARGLSPQAKNIQY
-,TRBV7-2,TRBJ1-2,ASSPPIRGSGYGYT
-,TRBV27,TRBJ1-6,ASSLSAQGQSPLH
-,TRBV9,TRBJ2-2,ASSPGSRNTGELF
TRBD2,TRBV29-1,TRBJ2-1,SVAWGSGSYNEQF
-,TRBV30,TRBJ1-5,AWNRERGQPQH
-,TRBV11-2,TRBJ1-1,ASRQNRATEAF
TRBD2,TRBV4-2,TRBJ2-3,ASSQAVGLAGADTQY
-,TRBV12-3/TRBV12-4,TRBJ2-7,ASSLRTGYQQY
-,TRBV6-6,TRBJ2-7,ASSRLGSGEQY
TRBD1,TRBV2,TRBJ1-2,ASTPPRTGGRGYGYT
-,TRBV18,TRBJ1-2,ASSPDTNYGYT
-,TRBV19,TRBJ1-5,ASTPLLIMGSNQPQH
-,TRBV20-1,TRBJ2-6,SAALGANVLT
-,TRBV9,TRBJ2-3,ASSVAPSSTDTQY
-,TRBV30,TRBJ1-6,AGRVQGTLNSPLH
-,TRBV20-1,TRBJ1-1,SARDPGRDTEAF
-,TRBV5-4,TRBJ2-2,ASSLAEGTGSGELF